The clone carrying this TCR beta chain occurred a few times. Its cognate antigen is unknown. This CDR3 comprises 14 residues. CDR1 and CDR2 (germline): SGHRS, YFSETQ. V was clipped by 6 bases and J by 5 bases; unmatched bases: 9. Study outcomes and limitations: Tumor memory CD4+ T cell TCR gene usage clustered with blood and lymph node memory CD4+ cells and lymph node naive CD4+ cells. Greatest tumor Treg TCR overlap was with tumor naive CD4+ cells.

Semi-nested PCR with Nested Universal Primer A followed constant-region reverse priming of full-length variable regions. From the 5' RACE reads, TCRdb called clonotypes with MiXCR, one entry per CDR3 protein. This sample carries approximately 41,000 distinct CDR3 sequences, 29% of them seen once, and the ten largest clones take 3.7%. This clonotype was obtained from a female donor with breast cancer. The V and J genes are TRBV5-1 and TRBJ2-3; TRBD2 matches at 7 bases. Material for sequencing was memory CD4+ T cells sorted from a lymph node. Described subset: memory CD4+ T cells, CD4+CD45RO+CD25-. CDR3 in DNA: TGCGCCAGCACCCCCGGGGGGAGGAGAGATACGCAGTATTTT. Translating it yields CASTPGGRRDTQYF.